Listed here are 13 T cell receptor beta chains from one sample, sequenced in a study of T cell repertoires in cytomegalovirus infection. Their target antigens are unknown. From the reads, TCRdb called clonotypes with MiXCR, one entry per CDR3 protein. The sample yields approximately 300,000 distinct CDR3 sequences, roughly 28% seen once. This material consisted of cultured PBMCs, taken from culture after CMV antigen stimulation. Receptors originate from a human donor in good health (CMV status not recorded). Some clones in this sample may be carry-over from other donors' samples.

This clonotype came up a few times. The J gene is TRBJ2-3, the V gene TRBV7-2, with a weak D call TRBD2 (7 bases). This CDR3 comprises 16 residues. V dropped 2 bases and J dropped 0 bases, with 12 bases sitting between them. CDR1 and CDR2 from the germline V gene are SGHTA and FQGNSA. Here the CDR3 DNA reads TGTGCCAGCAGCTTAATGGGGGGGCTGAGCACAGATACGCAGTATTTT. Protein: CASSLMGGLSTDTQYF.

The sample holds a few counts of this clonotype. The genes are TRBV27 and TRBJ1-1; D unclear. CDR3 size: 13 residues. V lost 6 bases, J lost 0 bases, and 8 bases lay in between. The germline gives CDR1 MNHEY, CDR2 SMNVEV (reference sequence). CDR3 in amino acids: CASSQAMNTEAFF. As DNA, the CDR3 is TGTGCCAGCAGCCAGGCCATGAACACTGAAGCTTTCTTT.

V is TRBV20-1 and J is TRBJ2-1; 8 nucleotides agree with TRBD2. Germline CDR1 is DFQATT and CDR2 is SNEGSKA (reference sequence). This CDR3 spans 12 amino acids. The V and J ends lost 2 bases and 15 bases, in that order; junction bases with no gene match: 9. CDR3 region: CSARLAGGPTFF. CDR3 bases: TGCAGTGCTAGACTAGCGGGCGGACCGACGTTCTTC.

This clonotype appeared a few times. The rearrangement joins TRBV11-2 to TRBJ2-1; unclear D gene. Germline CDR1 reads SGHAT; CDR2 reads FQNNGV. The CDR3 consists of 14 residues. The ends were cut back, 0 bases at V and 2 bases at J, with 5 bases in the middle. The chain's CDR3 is CASSLDGTYNEQFF. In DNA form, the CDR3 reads TGTGCCAGCAGCTTAGACGGTACCTACAATGAGCAGTTCTTC.

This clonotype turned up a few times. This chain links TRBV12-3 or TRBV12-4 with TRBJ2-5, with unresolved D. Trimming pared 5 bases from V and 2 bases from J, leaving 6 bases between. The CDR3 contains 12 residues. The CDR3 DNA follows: TGTGCCAGCAGTGCTCGGCAAGAGACCCAGTACTTC. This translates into CASSARQETQYF.

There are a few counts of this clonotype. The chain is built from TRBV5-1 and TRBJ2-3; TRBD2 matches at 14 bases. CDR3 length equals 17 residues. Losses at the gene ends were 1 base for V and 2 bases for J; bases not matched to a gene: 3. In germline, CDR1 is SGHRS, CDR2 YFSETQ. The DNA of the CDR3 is TGCGCCAGCAGCTTGCGGACTAGCGGGGGGTCCACAGATACGCAGTATTTT. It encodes CASSLRTSGGSTDTQYF.

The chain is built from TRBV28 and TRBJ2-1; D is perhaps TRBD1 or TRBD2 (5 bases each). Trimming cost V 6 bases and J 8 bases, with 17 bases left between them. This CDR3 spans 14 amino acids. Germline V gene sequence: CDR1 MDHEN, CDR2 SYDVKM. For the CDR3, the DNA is TGTGCCAGCAGCTATTGGGACCGTATACATGAGCAGTTCTTC. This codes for CASSYWDRIHEQFF. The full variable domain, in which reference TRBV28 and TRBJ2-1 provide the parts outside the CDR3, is DVKVTQSSRYLVKRTGEKVFLECVQDMDHENMFWYRQDPGLGLRLIYFSYDVKMKEKGDIPEGYSVSREKKERFSLILESASTNQTSMYLCASSYWDRIHEQFFGPGTRLTVL.

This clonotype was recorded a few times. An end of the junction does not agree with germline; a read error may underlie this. The CDR3 here is CATSRDSTDYGYTF. The CDR3 DNA reads TGTGCCACCAGCCGAGATTCGACAGACTATGGCTACACCTTC. The chain carries TRBV15 and TRBJ1-2; D is possibly TRBD1 (5 bases). CDR1 is LNHNV and CDR2 is YYDKDF in the germline V gene (reference sequence). The CDR3 extends over 14 amino acids.

This CDR3 is CASSSRLGERGNEQFF. In nucleotides, the CDR3 is TGTGCCAGCAGCTCTCGTCTGGGGGAGCGAGGCAATGAGCAGTTCTTC. The V and J genes are TRBV7-9 and TRBJ2-1; D possibly uses TRBD1 or TRBD2 (5 bases each). The V gene lost 4 bases and the J gene lost 6 bases, with 19 bases spanning the gap. CDR1 is SEHNR and CDR2 is FQNEAQ in the germline V gene (reference sequence). There are 16 residues in the CDR3.

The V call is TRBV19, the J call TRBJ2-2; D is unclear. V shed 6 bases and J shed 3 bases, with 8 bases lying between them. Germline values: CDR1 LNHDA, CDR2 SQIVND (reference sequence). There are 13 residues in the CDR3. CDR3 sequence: CASSRMDTGELFF. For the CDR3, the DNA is TGTGCCAGTAGCCGGATGGACACCGGGGAGCTGTTTTTT.

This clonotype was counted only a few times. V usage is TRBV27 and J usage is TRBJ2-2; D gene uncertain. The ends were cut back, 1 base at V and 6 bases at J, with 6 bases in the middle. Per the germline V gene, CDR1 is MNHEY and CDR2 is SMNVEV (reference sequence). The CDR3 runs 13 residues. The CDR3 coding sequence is TGTGCCAGCAGTTTATATGAGCCCGGGGAGCTGTTTTTT. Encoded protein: CASSLYEPGELFF.

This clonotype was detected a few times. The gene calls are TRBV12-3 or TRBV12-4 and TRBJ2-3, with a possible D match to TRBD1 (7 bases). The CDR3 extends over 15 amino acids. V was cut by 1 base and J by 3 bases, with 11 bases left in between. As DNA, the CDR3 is TGTGCCAGCAGTTTAGTCTCAGGGGGGACAGATACGCAGTATTTT. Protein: CASSLVSGGTDTQYF.

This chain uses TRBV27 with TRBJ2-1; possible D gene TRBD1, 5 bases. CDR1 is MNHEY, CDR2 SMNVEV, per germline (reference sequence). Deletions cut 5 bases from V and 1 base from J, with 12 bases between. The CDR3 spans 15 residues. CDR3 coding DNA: TGTGCCAGCAGTATCAGGGTAGGGTCCTACAATGAGCAGTTCTTC. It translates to CASSIRVGSYNEQFF.